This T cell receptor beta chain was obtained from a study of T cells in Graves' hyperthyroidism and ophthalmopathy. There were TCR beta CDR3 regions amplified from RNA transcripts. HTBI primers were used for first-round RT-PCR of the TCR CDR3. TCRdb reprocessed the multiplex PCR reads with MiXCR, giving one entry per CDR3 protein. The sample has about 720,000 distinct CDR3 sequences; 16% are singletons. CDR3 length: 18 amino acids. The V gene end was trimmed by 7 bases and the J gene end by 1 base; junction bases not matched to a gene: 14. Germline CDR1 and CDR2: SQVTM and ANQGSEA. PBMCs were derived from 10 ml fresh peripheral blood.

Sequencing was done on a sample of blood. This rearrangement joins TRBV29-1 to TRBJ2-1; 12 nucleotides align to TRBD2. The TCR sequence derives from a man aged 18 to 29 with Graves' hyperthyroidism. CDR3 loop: CSATGSWTSGESYNEQFF. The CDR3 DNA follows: TGCAGCGCCACGGGCTCCTGGACTAGCGGGGAATCCTACAATGAGCAGTTCTTC.